This entry is about one T cell receptor (beta chain). This clonotype was detected ten times or more. The clone's antigen remains unknown. Possible read error: a much larger clone is one base away. There are 15 amino acids in the CDR3, from cysteine to phenylalanine inclusive. Only the CDR3 DNA is retained, 45 bases long and in frame from the first base. The germline V gene yields SGHRS for CDR1 and YFSETQ for CDR2. Relative to germline, V is 3 bases shorter and J is 4 bases shorter, with 15 bases between their ends. The data originate from a study of T cell repertoires and leukemia-associated antigens (dated 2019 in TCRdb). Context from the whole study: Per sample, about 5.1 to 6.6 million read pairs and roughly 3 to 5.0 million effective reads were obtained, for 15 million to 20 million effective reads in total. In vitro peptide stimulation of healthy T cells was used with the aim of identifying the antigen recognized by a TCR Vbeta21 clone previously found in CML patients. Overall results and qualifications from the work: Numbers of Vbeta genes (about 59), Jbeta genes (14), VDJ rearrangements and unique CDR3s did not differ significantly among the four groups. Direct testing of the expanded clones' antigen specificity and function was not done, and further investigation was required.

Total RNA was extracted from the cultured T cells using TRIzol reagent. TCRbeta libraries were amplified from RNA using 5' rapid amplification of cDNA ends (5'RACE). Before sequencing, library concentration and integrity were assessed using Qubit, an Agilent instrument, and quantitative PCR. A commercial service provider sequenced the qualified libraries on Illumina HiSeq or MiSeq. Per the authors' processing: TCR sequences in each sample were identified using MiXCR version 1.8.2. For a clone to count as qualified, its CDR3 had to be longer than four amino acids, its nucleotide length had to be in-frame, and the clone could not contain a stop codon. A read containing the complete CDR3 structure was counted as an effective read. Expanded clones were validated by RT-PCR with 24 Vbeta primers, GeneScan spectratyping, and Sanger sequencing. Through fastp at Q25 and MiXCR, TCRdb rebuilt clones from the public reads, retaining in-frame beta chains. All rows with the same CDR3 protein become a single entry with the most common DNA and genes. TCRdb's processing, not the authors', yielded these V and J calls. This sample has about 15,000 distinct CDR3 sequences in its table, and 30% to 40% of those were observed once. The ten top clones hold around 9.2% of the sample.

As a first step, CD3+ T cells were rested overnight at approximately 2.5 million cells/mL in RPMI 1640 lacking fetal bovine serum. MACS immunomagnetic beads were used, per the manufacturer's instructions, to isolate CD3+ T cells from PBMCs. The chain links TRBV5-1 with TRBJ2-3; 6 matching bases give a weak D call of TRBD1. The sample was CD3+ T cells sorted from blood and cultured. The TCR was taken from a female donor in good health. CDR3 protein: CASSWSGQRADTQYF. The DNA sequence is given as TGCGCCAGCAGCTGGAGCGGACAGAGGGCAGATACGCAGTATTTT.